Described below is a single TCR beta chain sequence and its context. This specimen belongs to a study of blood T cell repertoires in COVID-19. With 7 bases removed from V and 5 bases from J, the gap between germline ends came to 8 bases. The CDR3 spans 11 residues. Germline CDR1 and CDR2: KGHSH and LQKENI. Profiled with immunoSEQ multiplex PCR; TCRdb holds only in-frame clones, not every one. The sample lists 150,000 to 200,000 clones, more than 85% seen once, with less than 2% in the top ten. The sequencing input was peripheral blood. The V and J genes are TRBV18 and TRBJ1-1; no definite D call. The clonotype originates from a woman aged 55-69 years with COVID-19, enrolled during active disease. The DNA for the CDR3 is TGTGCCAGCTTGAGGGAAACTGAAGCTTTCTTT. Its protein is CASLRETEAFF.